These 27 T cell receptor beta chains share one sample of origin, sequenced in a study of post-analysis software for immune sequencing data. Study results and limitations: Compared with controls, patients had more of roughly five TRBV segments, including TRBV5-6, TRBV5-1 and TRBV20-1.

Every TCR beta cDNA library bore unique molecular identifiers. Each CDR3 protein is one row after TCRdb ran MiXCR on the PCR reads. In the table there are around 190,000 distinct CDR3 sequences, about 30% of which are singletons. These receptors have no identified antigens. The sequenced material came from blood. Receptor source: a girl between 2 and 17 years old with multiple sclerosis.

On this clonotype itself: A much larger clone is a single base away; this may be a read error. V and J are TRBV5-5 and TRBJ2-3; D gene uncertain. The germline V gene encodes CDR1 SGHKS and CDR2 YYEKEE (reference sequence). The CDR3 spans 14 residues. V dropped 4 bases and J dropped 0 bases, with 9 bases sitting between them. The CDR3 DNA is TGTGCCAGCAGCGTCGGTGGGAGCACAGATACGCAGTATTTT. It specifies CASSVGGSTDTQYF.

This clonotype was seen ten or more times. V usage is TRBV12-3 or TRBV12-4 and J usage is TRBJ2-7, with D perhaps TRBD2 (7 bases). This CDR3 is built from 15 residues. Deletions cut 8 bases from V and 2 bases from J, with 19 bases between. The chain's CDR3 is CASRLLGGGTYEQYF. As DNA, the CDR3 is TGTGCCAGCCGTCTACTAGGGGGGGGGACCTACGAGCAGTACTTC.

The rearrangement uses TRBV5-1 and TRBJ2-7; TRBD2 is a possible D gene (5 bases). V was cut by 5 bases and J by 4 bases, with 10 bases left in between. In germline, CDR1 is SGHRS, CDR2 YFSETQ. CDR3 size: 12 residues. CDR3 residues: CASRRDRYEQYF. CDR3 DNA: TGCGCCAGCAGGAGGGATAGATACGAGCAGTACTTC. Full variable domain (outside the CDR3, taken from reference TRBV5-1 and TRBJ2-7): KAGVTQTPRYLIKTRGQQVTLSCSPISGHRSVSWYQQTPGQGLQFLFEYFSETQRNKGNFPGRFSGRQFSNSRSEMNVSTLELGDSALYLCASRRDRYEQYFGPGTRLTVT.

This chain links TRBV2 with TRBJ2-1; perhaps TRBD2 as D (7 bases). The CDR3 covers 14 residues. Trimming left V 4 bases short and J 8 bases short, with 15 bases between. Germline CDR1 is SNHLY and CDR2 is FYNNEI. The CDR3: CASSVWRGLDEQFF. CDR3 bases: TGTGCCAGCAGTGTATGGCGGGGGCTGGATGAGCAGTTCTTC.

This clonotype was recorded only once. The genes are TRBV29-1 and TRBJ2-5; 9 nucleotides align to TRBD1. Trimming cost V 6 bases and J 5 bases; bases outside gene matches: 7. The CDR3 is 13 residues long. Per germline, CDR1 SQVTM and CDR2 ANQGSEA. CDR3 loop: CSVGTGFGETQYF. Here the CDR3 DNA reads TGCAGCGTGGGGACAGGGTTCGGGGAGACCCAGTACTTC. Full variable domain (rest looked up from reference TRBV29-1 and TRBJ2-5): SAVISQKPSRDICQRGTSLTIQCQVDSQVTMMFWYRQQPGQSLTLIATANQGSEATYESGFVIDKFPISRPNLTFSTLTVSNMSPEDSSIYLCSVGTGFGETQYFGPGTRLLVL.

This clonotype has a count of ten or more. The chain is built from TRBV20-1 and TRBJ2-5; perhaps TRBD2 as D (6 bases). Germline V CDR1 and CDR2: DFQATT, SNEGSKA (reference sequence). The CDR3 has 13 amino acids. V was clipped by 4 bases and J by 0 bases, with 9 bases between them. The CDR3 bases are TGCAGTGCTATGGGACTGGACCAAGAGACCCAGTACTTC. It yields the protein CSAMGLDQETQYF.

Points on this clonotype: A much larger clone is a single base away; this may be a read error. This CDR3 reads CASSLAAGPNEQYF. The CDR3 region has the DNA TGTGCCAGCAGCTTAGCAGCAGGCCCCAATGAGCAGTACTTC. The V and J genes are TRBV7-2 and TRBJ2-5, with D uncertain. The CDR3 is 14 amino acids. The V and J ends lost 0 bases and 11 bases respectively, with 16 bases between them. From germline, CDR1 is SGHTA and CDR2 FQGNSA.

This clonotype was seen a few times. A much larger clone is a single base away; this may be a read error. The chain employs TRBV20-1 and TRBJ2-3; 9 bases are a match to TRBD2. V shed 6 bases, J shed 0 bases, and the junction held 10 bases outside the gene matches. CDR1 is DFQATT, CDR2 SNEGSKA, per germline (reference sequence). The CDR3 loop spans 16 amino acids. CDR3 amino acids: CSALVGGRASTDTQYF. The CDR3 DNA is TGCAGTGCCCTCGTAGGCGGGAGGGCTAGCACAGATACGCAGTATTTT.

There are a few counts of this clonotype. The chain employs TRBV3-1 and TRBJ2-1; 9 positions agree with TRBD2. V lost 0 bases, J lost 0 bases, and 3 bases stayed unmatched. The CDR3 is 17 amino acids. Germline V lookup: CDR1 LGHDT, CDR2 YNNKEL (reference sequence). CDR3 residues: CASSQEVLAGSYNEQFF. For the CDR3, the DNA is TGTGCCAGCAGCCAAGAAGTACTAGCGGGCTCCTACAATGAGCAGTTCTTC.

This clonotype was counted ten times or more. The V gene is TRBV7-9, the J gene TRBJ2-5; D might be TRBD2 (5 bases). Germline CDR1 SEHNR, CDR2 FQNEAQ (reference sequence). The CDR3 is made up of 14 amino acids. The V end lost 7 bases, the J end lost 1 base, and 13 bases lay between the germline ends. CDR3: CASTRTQFQETQYF. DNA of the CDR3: TGTGCCAGCACCAGGACTCAATTCCAAGAGACCCAGTACTTC. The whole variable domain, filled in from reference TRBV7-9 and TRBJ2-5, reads DTGVSQNPRHKITKRGQNVTFRCDPISEHNRLYWYRQTLGQGPEFLTYFQNEAQLEKSRLLSDRFSAERPKGSFSTLEIQRTEQGDSAMYLCASTRTQFQETQYFGPGTRLLVL.

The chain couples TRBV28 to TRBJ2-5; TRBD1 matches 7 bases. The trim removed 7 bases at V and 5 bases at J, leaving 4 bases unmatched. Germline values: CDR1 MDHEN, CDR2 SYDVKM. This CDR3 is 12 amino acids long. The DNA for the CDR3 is TGTGCCAGCACGTTCAGGGGGGAGACCCAGTACTTC. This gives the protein CASTFRGETQYF.

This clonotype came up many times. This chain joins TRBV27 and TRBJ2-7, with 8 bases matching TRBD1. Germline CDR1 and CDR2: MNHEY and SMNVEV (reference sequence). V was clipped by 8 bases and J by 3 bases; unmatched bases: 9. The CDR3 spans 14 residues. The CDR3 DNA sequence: TGTGCCAGCCGCGGGACAGGAACCCGCTACGAGCAGTACTTC. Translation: CASRGTGTRYEQYF.

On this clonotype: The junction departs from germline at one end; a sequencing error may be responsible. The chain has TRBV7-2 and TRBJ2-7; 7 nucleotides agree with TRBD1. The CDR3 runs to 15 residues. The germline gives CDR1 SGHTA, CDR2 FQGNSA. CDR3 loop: CAGSQPGQNLYEQYF. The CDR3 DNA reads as TGTGCCGGCAGCCAACCGGGACAGAATCTCTACGAGCAGTACTTC.

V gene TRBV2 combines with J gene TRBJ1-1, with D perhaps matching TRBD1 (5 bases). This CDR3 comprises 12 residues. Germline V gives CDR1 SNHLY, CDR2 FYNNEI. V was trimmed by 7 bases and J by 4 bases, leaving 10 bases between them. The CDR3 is CASTLRATEAFF. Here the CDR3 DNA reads TGTGCCAGCACTCTCAGGGCCACTGAAGCTTTCTTT.

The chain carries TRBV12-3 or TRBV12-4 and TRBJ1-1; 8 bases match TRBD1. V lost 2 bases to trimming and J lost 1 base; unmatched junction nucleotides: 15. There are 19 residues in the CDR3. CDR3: CASSLPRSSRRGRNTEAFF. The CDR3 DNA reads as TGTGCCAGCAGTTTACCGCGCAGCTCACGCAGGGGGCGGAACACTGAAGCTTTCTTT.

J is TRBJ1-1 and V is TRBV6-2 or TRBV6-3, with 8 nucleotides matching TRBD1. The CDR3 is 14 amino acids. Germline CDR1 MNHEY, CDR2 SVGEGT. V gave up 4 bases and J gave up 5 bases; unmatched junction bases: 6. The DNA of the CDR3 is TGTGCCAGCAGTTCGCCGACAGGGGCGACTGAAGCTTTCTTT. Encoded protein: CASSSPTGATEAFF.

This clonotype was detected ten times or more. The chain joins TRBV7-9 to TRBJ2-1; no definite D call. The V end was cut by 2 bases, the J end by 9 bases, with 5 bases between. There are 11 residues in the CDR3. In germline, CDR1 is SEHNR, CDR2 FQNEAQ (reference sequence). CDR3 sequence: CASSLWSEQFF. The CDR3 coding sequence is TGTGCCAGCAGCTTATGGAGTGAGCAGTTCTTC. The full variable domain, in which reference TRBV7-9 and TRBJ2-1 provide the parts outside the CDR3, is DTGVSQNPRHKITKRGQNVTFRCDPISEHNRLYWYRQTLGQGPEFLTYFQNEAQLEKSRLLSDRFSAERPKGSFSTLEIQRTEQGDSAMYLCASSLWSEQFFGPGTRLTVL.

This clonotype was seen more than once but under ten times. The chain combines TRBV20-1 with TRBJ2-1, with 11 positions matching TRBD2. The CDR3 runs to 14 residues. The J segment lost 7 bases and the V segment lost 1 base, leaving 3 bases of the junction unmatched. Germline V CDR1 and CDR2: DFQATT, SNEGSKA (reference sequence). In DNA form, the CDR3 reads TGCAGTGCTAGAGTTAGCGGGGGGGCGAATGAGCAGTTCTTC. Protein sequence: CSARVSGGANEQFF.

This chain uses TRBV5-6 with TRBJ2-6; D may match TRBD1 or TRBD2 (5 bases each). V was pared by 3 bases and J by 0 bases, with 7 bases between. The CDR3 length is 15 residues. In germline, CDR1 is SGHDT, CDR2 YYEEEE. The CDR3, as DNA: TGTGCCAGCAGCTACGGGGCCTCTGGGGCCAACGTCCTGACTTTC. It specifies CASSYGASGANVLTF.

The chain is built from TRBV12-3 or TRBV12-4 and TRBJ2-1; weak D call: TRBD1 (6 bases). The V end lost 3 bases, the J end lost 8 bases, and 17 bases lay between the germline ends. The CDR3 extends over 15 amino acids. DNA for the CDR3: TGTGCCAGCAGTTTCTCAGGGGCGCCCGGACATGAGCAGTTCTTC. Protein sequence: CASSFSGAPGHEQFF.

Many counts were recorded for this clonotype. The CDR3 sequence is CASSRLLNLRQGGDGYTF. The CDR3 region has the DNA TGCGCCAGCAGCCGCCTTCTAAACCTTCGACAGGGCGGCGATGGCTACACCTTC. The chain links TRBV5-1 to TRBJ1-2; 7 bases line up with TRBD1. CDR1 is SGHRS and CDR2 is YFSETQ in the germline V gene. V trimming: 4 bases; J trimming: 6 bases; junction bases outside the gene matches: 21. This CDR3 comprises 18 residues.

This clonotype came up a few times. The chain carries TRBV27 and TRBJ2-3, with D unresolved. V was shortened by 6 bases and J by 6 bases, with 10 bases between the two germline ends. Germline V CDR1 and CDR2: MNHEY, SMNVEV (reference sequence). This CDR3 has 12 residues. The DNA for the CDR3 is TGTGCCAGCAGCCCTAAGCAGGATACGCAGTATTTT. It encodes CASSPKQDTQYF.

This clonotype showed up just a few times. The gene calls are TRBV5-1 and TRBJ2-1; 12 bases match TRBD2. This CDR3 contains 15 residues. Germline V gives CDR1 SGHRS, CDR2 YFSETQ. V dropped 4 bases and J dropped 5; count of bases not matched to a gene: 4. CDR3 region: CASSVSSGGDNEQFF. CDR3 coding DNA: TGCGCCAGCAGCGTCTCTAGCGGGGGGGACAATGAGCAGTTCTTC.

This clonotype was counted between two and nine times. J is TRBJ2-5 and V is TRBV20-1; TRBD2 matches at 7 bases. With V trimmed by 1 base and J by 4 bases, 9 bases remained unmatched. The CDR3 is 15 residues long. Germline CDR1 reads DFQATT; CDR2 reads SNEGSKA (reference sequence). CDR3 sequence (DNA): TGCAGTGCTAGAGGCGCCGGACTAGTAAGAGAGACCCAGTACTTC. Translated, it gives CSARGAGLVRETQYF.

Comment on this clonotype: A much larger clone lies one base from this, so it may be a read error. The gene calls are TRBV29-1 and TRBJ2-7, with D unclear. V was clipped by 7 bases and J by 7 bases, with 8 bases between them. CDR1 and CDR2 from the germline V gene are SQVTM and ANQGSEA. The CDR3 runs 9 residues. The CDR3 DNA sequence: TGCAGCGCGGGCTATGAGCAGTACTTC. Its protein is CSAGYEQYF.

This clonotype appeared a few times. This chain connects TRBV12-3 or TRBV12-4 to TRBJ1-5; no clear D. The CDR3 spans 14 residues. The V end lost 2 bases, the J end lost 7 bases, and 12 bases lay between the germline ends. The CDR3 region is CASSLWRVGQPQHF. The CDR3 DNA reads TGTGCCAGCAGTTTATGGAGGGTCGGACAGCCCCAGCATTTT.

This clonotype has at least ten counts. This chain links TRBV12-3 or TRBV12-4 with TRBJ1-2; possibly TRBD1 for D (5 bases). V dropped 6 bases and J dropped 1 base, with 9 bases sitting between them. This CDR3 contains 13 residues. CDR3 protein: CASRTTVNYGYTF. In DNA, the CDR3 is TGTGCCAGCAGGACGACAGTTAACTATGGCTACACCTTC.